This record concerns one TCR beta chain sequence. The data belong to a study of cytomegalovirus exposure and HLA in healthy donors. Here immunoSEQ multiplex PCR was the method, and the copy in TCRdb shows in-frame clones only, minus some. The table includes some 190,000 clones, roughly nine tenths detected once. The TCR originated in a man between 25 and 39 years old in good health and CMV-seropositive. Input material: PBMCs.

CDR3 region: CASSRLAESSYEQYF. CDR3 coding DNA: TGTGCCAGCAGTCGCTTAGCGGAGAGCTCCTACGAGCAGTACTTC. The chain joins TRBV14 to TRBJ2-7; D might be TRBD2 (6 bases). Germline lookup yields CDR1 SGHDN and CDR2 FVKESK. V was shortened by 6 bases and J by 0 bases, with 15 bases between the two germline ends. The length of the CDR3 is 15 residues.